This entry is about one T cell receptor beta chain. This sample was included in a study of cytomegalovirus exposure and HLA in healthy donors. Study context: There were approximately 400 genotyped donors. Of these, 81% fell in the genetic ancestry cluster associated with self-reported Caucasian donors.

Nobody recorded the CMV serostatus of this donor. With 60 Vbeta and 13 Jbeta primers, the PCR was carried out. The authors' processing: The authors later counted about 80 million unique TCR beta chains, some 11 million of them shared. Only in-frame clones appear in the TCRdb table, and some are missing; sequencing was by immunoSEQ multiplex PCR. Clone size and V and J calls were adopted from that table, with D and trimming inferred from the DNA. Among approximately 50,000 clones listed, roughly 50% were seen once. Trimming shortened V by 7 bases and J by 0 bases, and 10 bases separated the two germline ends. The CDR3 has 15 residues. Germline V gene lookup returns CDR1 MNHEY and CDR2 SVGAGI.

Sequencing was done on a sample of PBMCs. The receptor was isolated from a human donor in good health. The rearrangement links TRBV6-5 to TRBJ2-6, with unresolved D. CDR3 sequence (DNA): TGTGCCAGCACCCTAAGCCCCTCTGGGGCCAACGTCCTGACTTTC. Its protein is CASTLSPSGANVLTF.